Listed below are T cell receptor beta chains from one sample, sequenced in a study of blood T cell repertoires in COVID-19. Here immunoSEQ multiplex PCR was the method, and the copy in TCRdb shows in-frame clones only, minus some. The repertoire includes 250,000 or so clones, about four fifths of them detected once, and roughly 9.8% sits in the top ten. The sequenced sample consisted of peripheral blood. The receptors stem from a man older than 75 with acute or convalescent COVID-19. Each CDR3 is given with its conserved first and last residue. D genes are given only for firm matches. Only some rows state a clone size, as once, few, many or a class for expanded clones.

cdr3_nt cdr3_aa v_call clone_size d_call j_call
TGTGCCAGCAGGCCAGGTACAGGGTATGGCGAGCAGTACTTC CASRPGTGYGEQYF TRBV19 once - TRBJ2-7
TGTGCCAGCTCACCGGCTTGGACAGGGTGGAAGACCCAGTACTTC CASSPAWTGWKTQYF TRBV18 - TRBD1 TRBJ2-5
TGTGCCAGCAGTTATCAATCACCCCTCCACTTT CASSYQSPLHF TRBV6-5 - - TRBJ1-6
TGTGCCAGCAGCTTGGAGGGACAGGGGGCTTACGAGCAGTACTTC CASSLEGQGAYEQYF TRBV5-6 - TRBD1 TRBJ2-7
TGTGCCAGCAGTTTTTCAGGGCAAGGCAGGGGTGAGCAGTTCTTC CASSFSGQGRGEQFF TRBV6-5 - - TRBJ2-1
TGCGCCAGCAGCCCCAGGGCAGGAAACTCTGGAAACACCATATATTTT CASSPRAGNSGNTIYF TRBV5-1 - - TRBJ1-3
TGTGCCAGCAGCGAAGAGGGTAGGGGAGGGTACGAGCAGTACTTC CASSEEGRGGYEQYF TRBV9 - TRBD2 TRBJ2-7
TGTGCCACCAGTGATGGGACAGCCTCCTACGAGCAGTACTTC CATSDGTASYEQYF TRBV24-1 - TRBD1 TRBJ2-7
TGTGCCAGCTCACCAAAGCTGGGACAGGGAAATGAAAAACTGTTTTTT CASSPKLGQGNEKLFF TRBV18 - TRBD1 TRBJ1-4
TGTGCCTGGAGTGTACGGTCAGGGGGAAACACCATATATTTT CAWSVRSGGNTIYF TRBV30 few - TRBJ1-3
TGTGCCAGCAGTCCACTTATCGACAGGGGACTCAATCAGCCCCAGCATTTT CASSPLIDRGLNQPQHF TRBV28 - TRBD1 TRBJ1-5
TGTGCCACCAGCAAAGACCCCCAGGGTAAAACGAACAATGAGCAGTTCTTC CATSKDPQGKTNNEQFF TRBV15 once - TRBJ2-1
TGTGCCAGTGGGCGTTCCCCCTACGAGCAGTACTTC CASGRSPYEQYF TRBV19 - - TRBJ2-7
TGTGCCAGCAGGTTGGACAGGGCCTATGGCTACACCTTC CASRLDRAYGYTF TRBV11-2 - TRBD1 TRBJ1-2
TGTGCCACCAGTGACCCTCCTGGACAGGGCTACGAGCAGTACTTC CATSDPPGQGYEQYF TRBV24-1 - TRBD1 TRBJ2-7
TGTGCCAAATCTAGGGACAGGGGACAATCACCCCTCCACTTT CAKSRDRGQSPLHF TRBV2 once TRBD1 TRBJ1-6
TGCGCCAGCAGTGAGTCTTTGGGCAGGGGTTCACCCCTCCACTTT CASSESLGRGSPLHF TRBV10-2 - - TRBJ1-6
TGTGCCAGCGGACGACAGGGTGGAACAGATACGCAGTATTTT CASGRQGGTDTQYF TRBV25-1 - TRBD1 TRBJ2-3
TGTGCCAGCAGCTTACTTAAGGGGGCGCGGAATGAGCAGTTCTTC CASSLLKGARNEQFF TRBV7-9 - TRBD1 TRBJ2-1
TGTGCCAGCAATTCAGGACAGGGGGCCTCTCAGCCCCAGCATTTT CASNSGQGASQPQHF TRBV2 - TRBD1 TRBJ1-5
TGTGCCAGTAGCTGGGACAGGGGGCTTGAGACCCAGTACTTC CASSWDRGLETQYF TRBV19 - TRBD1 TRBJ2-5
TGCAGCGCCGGGGGGACAGGGAATGAAAAACTGTTTTTT CSAGGTGNEKLFF TRBV29-1 - TRBD1 TRBJ1-4
TGTGCCAGCAGCGTCCAGGGTATGGATGGCTACACCTTC CASSVQGMDGYTF TRBV7-3 - - TRBJ1-2
TGTGCCATCAGTGAGTCGAGCGGGGGCGGGGATGAGCAGTTCTTC CAISESSGGGDEQFF TRBV10-3 - TRBD2 TRBJ2-1
TGCGCCAGCAGCTTAGACAGGGGCGAGCAGTACTTC CASSLDRGEQYF TRBV5-1 - TRBD1 TRBJ2-7
TGTGCCAGCAGTTTAGCAGGGACTTCGTACAATGAGCAGTTCTTC CASSLAGTSYNEQFF TRBV27 once - TRBJ2-1
TGTGCCACCAGCAATCCTTCAGGGGGAGGATCTAACACTGAAGCTTTCTTT CATSNPSGGGSNTEAFF TRBV24-1 - TRBD1 TRBJ1-1
TGTGCCAGCAGCTTATTCGTCTCTGAGGGCTACACCTTC CASSLFVSEGYTF TRBV7-9 few - TRBJ1-2